The source of this TCR beta chain is a study of control samples from healthy donors and cancer patients. Profiled with immunoSEQ multiplex PCR; TCRdb holds only in-frame clones, not every one. The repertoire holds about 86,000 clones, with 85% to 95% as singletons. V lost 4 bases to trimming and J lost 0 bases; unmatched junction nucleotides: 7. Germline V lookup: CDR1 SGDLS, CDR2 YYNGEE. The length of the CDR3 is 15 residues. The V call is TRBV9, the J call TRBJ2-7; 7 bases agree with TRBD1. The sequencing input was blood. The clonotype comes from a woman aged 25 to 45 in good health. The CDR3 DNA is TGTGCCAGCAGCCCGAGGACAGGTTCCTCCTACGAGCAGTACTTC. Translation: CASSPRTGSSYEQYF.